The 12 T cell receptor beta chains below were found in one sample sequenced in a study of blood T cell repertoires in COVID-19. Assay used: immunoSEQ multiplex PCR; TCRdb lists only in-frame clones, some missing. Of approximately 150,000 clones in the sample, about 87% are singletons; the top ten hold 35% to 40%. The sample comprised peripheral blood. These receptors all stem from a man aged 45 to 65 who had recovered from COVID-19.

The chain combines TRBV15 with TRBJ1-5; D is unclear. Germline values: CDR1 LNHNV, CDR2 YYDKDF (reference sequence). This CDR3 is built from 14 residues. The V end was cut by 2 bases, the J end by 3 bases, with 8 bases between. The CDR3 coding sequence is TGTGCCACCAGCAGACAGGTAAACAATCAGCCCCAGCATTTT. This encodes CATSRQVNNQPQHF.

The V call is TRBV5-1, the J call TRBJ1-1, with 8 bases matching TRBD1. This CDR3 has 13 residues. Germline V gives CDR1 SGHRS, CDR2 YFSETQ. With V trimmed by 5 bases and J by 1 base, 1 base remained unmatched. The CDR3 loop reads CASRGTGNTEAFF. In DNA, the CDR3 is TGCGCCAGCAGGGGGACAGGGAACACTGAAGCTTTCTTT.

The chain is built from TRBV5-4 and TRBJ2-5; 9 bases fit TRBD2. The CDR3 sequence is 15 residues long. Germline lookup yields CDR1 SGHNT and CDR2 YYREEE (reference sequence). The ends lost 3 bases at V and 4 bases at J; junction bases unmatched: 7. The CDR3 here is CASSSSRGGGETQYF. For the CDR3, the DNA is TGTGCCAGCAGCTCTTCTCGCGGGGGGGGAGAGACCCAGTACTTC.

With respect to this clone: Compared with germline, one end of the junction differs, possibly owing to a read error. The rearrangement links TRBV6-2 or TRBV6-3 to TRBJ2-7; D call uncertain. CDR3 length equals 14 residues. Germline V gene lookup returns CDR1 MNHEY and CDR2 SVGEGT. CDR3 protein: CASSKPPPRYGQYF. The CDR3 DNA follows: TGTGCCAGCAGTAAACCCCCCCCCAGGTACGGGCAGTACTTC.

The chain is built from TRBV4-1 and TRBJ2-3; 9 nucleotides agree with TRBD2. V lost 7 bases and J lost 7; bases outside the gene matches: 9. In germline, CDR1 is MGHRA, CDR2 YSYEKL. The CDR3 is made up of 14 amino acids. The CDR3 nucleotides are TGCGCCAGCATGGTGCGGGGGGGCGAAAATACGCAGTATTTT. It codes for CASMVRGGENTQYF.

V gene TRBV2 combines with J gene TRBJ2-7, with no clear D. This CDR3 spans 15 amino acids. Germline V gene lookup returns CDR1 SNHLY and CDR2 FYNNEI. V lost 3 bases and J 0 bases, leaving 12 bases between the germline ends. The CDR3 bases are TGTGCCAGCAGTGACGGGTCAAGAAGCTCCTACGAGCAGTACTTC. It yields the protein CASSDGSRSSYEQYF.

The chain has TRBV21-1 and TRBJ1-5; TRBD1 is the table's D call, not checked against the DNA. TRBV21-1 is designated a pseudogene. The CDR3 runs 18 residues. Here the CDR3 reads CASSFRLLRDSCFQPQHF. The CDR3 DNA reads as TGTGCCAGCAGCTTCCGCCTCCTCCGGGACAGTTGTTTCCAGCCCCAGCATTTT.

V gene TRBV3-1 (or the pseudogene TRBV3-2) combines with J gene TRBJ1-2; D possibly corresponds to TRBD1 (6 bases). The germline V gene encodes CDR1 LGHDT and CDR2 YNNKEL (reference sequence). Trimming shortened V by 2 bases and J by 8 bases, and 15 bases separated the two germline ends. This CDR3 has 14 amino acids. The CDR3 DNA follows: TGTGCCAGCAGCCAAAGATCAGGGGTATTGGGCTACACCTTC. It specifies CASSQRSGVLGYTF.

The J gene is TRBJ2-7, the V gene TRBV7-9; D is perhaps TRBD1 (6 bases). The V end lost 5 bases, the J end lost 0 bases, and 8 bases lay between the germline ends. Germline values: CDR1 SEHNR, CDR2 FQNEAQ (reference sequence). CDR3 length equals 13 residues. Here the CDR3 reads CASSRDNSYEQYF. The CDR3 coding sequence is TGTGCCAGCAGCCGGGACAACTCCTACGAGCAGTACTTC.

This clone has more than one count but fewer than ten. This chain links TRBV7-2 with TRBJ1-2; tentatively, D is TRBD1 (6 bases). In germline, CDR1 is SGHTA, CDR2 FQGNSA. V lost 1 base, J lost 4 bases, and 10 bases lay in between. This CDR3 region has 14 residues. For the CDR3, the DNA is TGTGCCAGCAGCTTAGAGGGGGTACTCTATGGCTACACCTTC. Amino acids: CASSLEGVLYGYTF.

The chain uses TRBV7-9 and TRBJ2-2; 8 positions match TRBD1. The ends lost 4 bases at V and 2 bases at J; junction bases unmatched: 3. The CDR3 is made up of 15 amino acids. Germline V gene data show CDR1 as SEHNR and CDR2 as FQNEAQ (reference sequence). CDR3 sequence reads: CASSSAGGNTGELFF. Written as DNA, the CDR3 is TGTGCCAGCAGCTCGGCAGGGGGCAACACCGGGGAGCTGTTTTTT.

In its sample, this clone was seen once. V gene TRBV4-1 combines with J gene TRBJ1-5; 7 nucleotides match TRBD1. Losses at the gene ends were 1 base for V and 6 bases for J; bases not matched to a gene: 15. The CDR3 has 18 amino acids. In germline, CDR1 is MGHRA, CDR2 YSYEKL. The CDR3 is CASSQVSYRGITSQPQHF. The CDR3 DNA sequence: TGCGCCAGCAGCCAAGTTTCTTACAGGGGAATTACTAGTCAGCCCCAGCATTTT.